These 27 T cell receptor gamma chains were all obtained from the same sample, sequenced in a study of Vδ1+ human thymocytes. Notes on the study in general: Highly polyclonal TRG and TRD repertoires with Gaussian CDR3 length distributions appeared in thymus.

Antigens for these TCRs are unknown. Sequences come from RNA converted to cDNA by reverse transcription. Multiplex PCR used pooled V-gene forward primers and a constant-region reverse primer to amplify CDR3s. TCRdb re-processed the multiplex PCR reads via CATT. The top ten clones hold 1.9% of a sample with more than 35,000 gamma-chain clones, roughly a fifth of them seen once. The sequenced material came from Vdelta1+ gamma-delta thymocytes from the thymus. As to subset: FACS-sorted CD3+ TCRalphabeta- TCRVdelta1+ TCRVdelta2- thymocytes. The receptors were sampled from a girl under three years old who had congenital heart surgery.

In the case of this clone: The junction differs from germline at one of its ends, possibly a read error. V usage is TRGV3 and J usage is TRGJP2. From germline, CDR1 is VTNTFY and CDR2 YDVSTARD (reference sequence). This CDR3 is built from 14 residues. In DNA, the CDR3 is TGTGCCACCAGGGACGATCACAGTGATTGGATCAAGACGTTT. This codes for CATRDDHSDWIKTF.

This clone was counted only a few times. The chain recombines TRGV2 with TRGJ1 or TRGJ2. The CDR3 sequence is 13 residues long. V lost 3 bases to trimming and J lost 7 bases; unmatched junction nucleotides: 9. Germline V CDR1 and CDR2: EGSNGY, YDSYNSKV. Here the CDR3 reads CATWDPSRYKKLF. The CDR3 DNA is TGTGCCACCTGGGACCCCTCTAGGTATAAGAAACTCTTT.

A few counts support this clone. The V gene is TRGV8, the J gene TRGJ1 or TRGJ2. In germline, CDR1 is VENAVY, CDR2 YDSYNSRV. This CDR3 is built from 10 residues. The V and J ends lost 1 base and 12 bases, in that order; junction bases with no gene match: 3. CDR3 in DNA: TGTGCCACCTGGGATAGACGGAAACTCTTT. It encodes CATWDRRKLF.

This clone was seen more than once but under ten times. This chain joins TRGV4 and TRGJ1 or TRGJ2. CDR1 is EGSTGY, CDR2 YDSYTSSV, per germline. V shed 8 bases and J 6 bases; nucleotides not matched to a gene: 7. The CDR3 is 11 amino acids. CDR3 region: CATLSGYKKLF. DNA of the CDR3: TGTGCCACCTTGTCCGGTTATAAGAAACTCTTT.

The V gene is TRGV9, the J gene TRGJ1 or TRGJ2. Germline V gene lookup returns CDR1 GITISATS and CDR2 ISYDGTV (reference sequence). The CDR3 contains 10 residues. The V and J ends lost 12 bases and 8 bases, in that order; junction bases with no gene match: 10. The CDR3 coding sequence is TGTGCCGTGCCGAAGAATAAGAAACTCTTT. As protein: CAVPKNKKLF.

This clone was seen a handful of times. The chain uses TRGV2 and TRGJ1 or TRGJ2. This CDR3 region has 14 residues. With 0 bases clipped from V and 4 bases from J, the junction kept 6 bases outside the gene matches. Germline V gene data show CDR1 as EGSNGY and CDR2 as YDSYNSKV. The CDR3 DNA follows: TGTGCCACCTGGGACGGGAATGGGTATTATAAGAAACTCTTT. Residues: CATWDGNGYYKKLF.

The J gene is TRGJP2, the V gene TRGV8. In germline, CDR1 is VENAVY, CDR2 YDSYNSRV. Germline trimming cut 5 bases from V and 2 bases from J; bases unmatched to any gene: 8. The CDR3 has 15 residues. The CDR3 is CATWANSSSDWIKTF. The CDR3 DNA reads TGTGCCACCTGGGCCAACTCCAGTAGTGATTGGATCAAGACGTTT.

V usage is TRGV8 and J usage is TRGJ1 or TRGJ2. V gave up 0 bases and J gave up 6 bases; unmatched junction bases: 5. Germline lookup yields CDR1 VENAVY and CDR2 YDSYNSRV. This CDR3 spans 13 amino acids. The DNA for the CDR3 is TGTGCCACCTGGGATAGGCTGTTTTATAAGAAACTCTTT. Translating gives CATWDRLFYKKLF.

Judged by abundance, this clone is medium-sized. The chain carries TRGV4 and TRGJ1 or TRGJ2. The ends lost 3 bases at V and 7 bases at J; junction bases unmatched: 3. The length of the CDR3 is 11 residues. The germline V gene encodes CDR1 EGSTGY and CDR2 YDSYTSSV. The CDR3 protein is CATWDSYKKLF. The CDR3, as DNA: TGTGCCACCTGGGATTCCTATAAGAAACTCTTT.

About this clone: One end of the junction does not line up with germline, which may come from a read error. The chain couples TRGV2 to TRGJ1 or TRGJ2. CDR3 length: 16 residues. Germline lookup yields CDR1 EGSNGY and CDR2 YDSYNSKV. The CDR3, as DNA: TGTGCCACCTGGGACAGAGGCATGACGAATTATTATAAGAGACTCTTT. Encoded protein: CATWDRGMTNYYKRLF.

There are a few counts of this clone. One end of the junction fails to match germline, which may point to a read error. The same CDR3 can be traced to other DNA sequences in this sample. The V call is TRGV2, the J call TRGJ1 or TRGJ2. The CDR3 length is 14 residues. The germline V gene has CDR1 EGSNGY and CDR2 YDSYNSKV. The CDR3 DNA follows: TGTGCCACCTGGGACGGGGTGAATTATTATAAGAAACTTTTT. This sequence encodes CATWDGVNYYKKLF.

Worth noting for this clone: Other DNA sequences from this sample encode an identical CDR3 as well. The chain has TRGV2 and TRGJ1 or TRGJ2. Trimming at V came to 0 bases and at J to 7 bases, leaving 9 bases not matched to a gene. The germline CDR1 and CDR2 sequences are EGSNGY and YDSYNSKV. The CDR3 spans 14 residues. The CDR3 loop reads CATWDGRLGYKKLF. DNA of the CDR3: TGTGCCACCTGGGACGGGCGGTTGGGGTATAAGAAACTCTTT.

This clone was detected a few times. The chain is built from TRGV9 and TRGJP1. Germline V CDR1 and CDR2: GITISATS, ISYDGTV (reference sequence). The ends lost 10 bases at V and 9 bases at J; junction bases unmatched: 8. This CDR3 spans 11 amino acids. The CDR3 bases are TGTGCCTTCAAACGGAGTTGGTTCAAGATATTT. The encoded protein is CAFKRSWFKIF.

This clone was picked up a small number of times. This sample also contains other DNA sequences that code for the same CDR3. The chain recombines TRGV8 with TRGJ1 or TRGJ2. There are 13 residues in the CDR3. The V segment lost 1 base and the J segment 5 bases; nucleotides outside the gene matches: 5. CDR1 is VENAVY and CDR2 is YDSYNSRV in the germline V gene. The CDR3 loop reads CATWDSLDYKKLF. DNA of the CDR3: TGTGCCACCTGGGATAGTTTGGATTATAAGAAACTCTTT.

V and J are TRGV4 and TRGJ1 or TRGJ2. This CDR3 is 12 amino acids long. V shed 5 bases and J 13 bases; nucleotides not matched to a gene: 14. CDR1 is EGSTGY, CDR2 YDSYTSSV, per germline. Here the CDR3 reads CATWVVPGGKLF. In nucleotides, the CDR3 is TGTGCCACCTGGGTTGTTCCGGGGGGAAAACTCTTT.

This clone came up a few times. The V and J genes are TRGV9 and TRGJ1 or TRGJ2. The J segment lost 3 bases and the V segment lost 2 bases, leaving 10 bases of the junction unmatched. Germline V gene sequence: CDR1 GITISATS, CDR2 ISYDGTV (reference sequence). This CDR3 is 15 amino acids long. The CDR3 sequence: CALWEAIPSYYKKLF. In nucleotides, the CDR3 is TGTGCCTTGTGGGAGGCGATCCCTTCTTATTATAAGAAACTCTTT.

V is TRGV5 and J is TRGJ1 or TRGJ2. Per the germline V gene, CDR1 is VINAFY and CDR2 is YDVSNSKD. V trimming: 0 bases; J trimming: 12 bases; junction bases outside the gene matches: 11. The CDR3 spans 13 residues. The CDR3 loop reads CATWDRRSFGKLF. The CDR3 bases are TGTGCCACCTGGGACAGGCGGTCCTTTGGGAAACTCTTT.

The genes are TRGV8 and TRGJ1 or TRGJ2. This CDR3 is built from 10 residues. Germline assignment: CDR1 VENAVY and CDR2 YDSYNSRV. V trimming: 2 bases; J trimming: 10 bases; junction bases outside the gene matches: 2. CDR3 protein: CATWDKKKLF. The CDR3 DNA reads TGTGCCACCTGGGATAAAAAGAAACTCTTT.

Only a few counts were recorded for this clone. The chain has TRGV9 and TRGJ1 or TRGJ2. Looked up from germline, CDR1 is GITISATS and CDR2 is ISYDGTV (reference sequence). The V segment lost 0 bases and the J segment 8 bases; nucleotides outside the gene matches: 13. The CDR3 spans 15 residues. The CDR3 is CALWEVQGVRDKKLF. The CDR3 DNA sequence: TGTGCCTTGTGGGAGGTGCAGGGGGTTCGAGATAAGAAACTCTTT.

In its sample, this clone was seen a few times. At the DNA level, this CDR3 is encoded by other sequences in the same sample as well. The chain carries TRGV2 and TRGJ1 or TRGJ2. The junction had 7 bases not matched to a gene; V was cut back by 0 bases and J by 2 bases. The V gene's germline CDR1 is EGSNGY and CDR2 YDSYNSKV. CDR3 length: 15 amino acids. CDR3 amino acids: CATWDGRGDYYKKLF. The CDR3 DNA follows: TGTGCCACCTGGGACGGGCGGGGGGATTATTATAAGAAACTCTTT.

Points on this clone: A much more abundant neighbour one base away suggests this may be a read error. The same CDR3 can be traced to other DNA sequences in this sample. The V gene is TRGV2, the J gene TRGJP2. Looked up from germline, CDR1 is EGSNGY and CDR2 is YDSYNSKV. The V and J ends lost 1 base and 3 bases, in that order; junction bases with no gene match: 5. The CDR3 has 15 residues. For the CDR3, the DNA is TGTGCCACCTGGGACGGCCTCGGTAGTGATTGGATCAAGACGTTT. This codes for CATWDGLGSDWIKTF.

This clone came up a few times. Other DNA sequences within the sample encode an identical CDR3. The chain couples TRGV4 to TRGJ1 or TRGJ2. Trimming at V came to 0 bases and at J to 10 bases, leaving 6 bases not matched to a gene. There are 12 residues in the CDR3. Germline values: CDR1 EGSTGY, CDR2 YDSYTSSV. In nucleotides, the CDR3 is TGTGCCACCTGGGATGGGCGCGAGAAGAAACTCTTT. It specifies CATWDGREKKLF.

This clone was counted a few times. A much larger clone differs from this one at a single base, so this may be a read error. Other DNA sequences within the sample encode an identical CDR3. The rearrangement uses TRGV2 and TRGJ1 or TRGJ2. Germline V gene sequence: CDR1 EGSNGY, CDR2 YDSYNSKV. V gave up 1 base and J gave up 4 bases; unmatched junction bases: 4. This CDR3 is 13 amino acids long. The CDR3 DNA reads TGTGCCACCTGGGACGGAATCTATTATAAGAAACTCTTT. It yields the protein CATWDGIYYKKLF.

Concerning this clone: One end of the junction is discordant with germline, which a read error may explain. The rearrangement uses TRGV8 and TRGJ1 or TRGJ2. Germline values: CDR1 VENAVY, CDR2 YDSYNSRV. The CDR3 length is 14 residues. The DNA for the CDR3 is TGTGCCGCCTGGGATATCTTTGCTTATTATAAGAAACTCTTT. Amino acid sequence: CAAWDIFAYYKKLF.

The table lists this clone with a few counts. The V call is TRGV4, the J call TRGJ1 or TRGJ2. CDR1 and CDR2 (germline): EGSTGY, YDSYTSSV. The CDR3 runs 14 residues. V shed 9 bases, J shed 2 bases, and the junction held 13 bases outside the gene matches. The CDR3 reads CATHGKTYYYKKLF. Here the CDR3 DNA reads TGTGCCACCCATGGGAAAACCTATTATTATAAGAAACTCTTT.

The chain employs TRGV2 and TRGJP2. The CDR3 covers 15 residues. With V trimmed by 3 bases and J by 3 bases, 7 bases remained unmatched. Germline V CDR1 and CDR2: EGSNGY, YDSYNSKV. The CDR3 reads CATWDRQRSDWIKTF. CDR3 nucleotide sequence: TGTGCCACCTGGGACAGACAACGTAGTGATTGGATCAAGACGTTT.

This clone has a handful of counts. The V call is TRGV4, the J call TRGJ1 or TRGJ2. The V gene end was trimmed by 4 bases and the J gene end by 6 bases; junction bases not matched to a gene: 12. This CDR3 has 14 residues. CDR1 is EGSTGY, CDR2 YDSYTSSV, per germline. The CDR3 region is CATWDGQSGYKKLF. DNA for the CDR3: TGTGCCACCTGGGACGGGCAATCTGGTTATAAGAAACTCTTT.